This TCR beta chain is drawn from a study of beta chain features in type 1 diabetes. Study results and caveats: For type 1 diabetes patients, VDJ junctions showed fewer insertions and more deletions.

Of note for this clone: As yet, its antigen is unknown.

One heparinised draw, averaging about 116 mL, was taken per donor. Germline V lookup: CDR1 MNHNS, CDR2 SASEGT. V was pared by 2 bases and J by 2 bases, with 12 bases between. The CDR3 loop spans 15 amino acids. Every isolated RNA sample was fully reverse transcribed, so sequencing captured expressed TCRB transcripts. The repertoire was sequenced with immunoSEQ multiplex PCR; TCRdb's copy has only in-frame clones and lacks some. Of 70,000 to 95,000 clones in the sample, around a third were seen once. Material for sequencing was stem cell memory CD4+ T cells from blood. This sequence originates from a woman between 18 and 29 years old in good health. The J gene is TRBJ1-2, the V gene TRBV6-1; no clear D gene. CDR3 sequence: CASSEYRGGNYGYTF. The CDR3 nucleotides are TGTGCCAGCAGTGAATATCGAGGTGGGAACTATGGCTACACCTTC.